These 8 T cell receptor beta chains share one sample of origin, sequenced in a study of blood T cells in healthy people across ages. The authors ran a second PCR of about 7 to 11 cycles using a sample-barcoded 5' primer and a J-beta primer mix. TCRdb reprocessed the 5' RACE reads via MiXCR and lists one record per CDR3 protein. Here the sample spans 800,000 to 950,000 distinct CDR3 sequences, roughly 43% being singletons. Sequencing was performed on blood. The receptors derive from a man aged 25 to 40 in good health.

The chain carries TRBV20-1 and TRBJ2-3; D is possibly TRBD1 or TRBD2 (5 bases each). Germline CDR1 is DFQATT and CDR2 is SNEGSKA (reference sequence). This CDR3 comprises 14 residues. The ends were cut back, 7 bases at V and 6 bases at J, with 20 bases in the middle. The CDR3 nucleotides are TGCAGTGTCCCGGGACGGAGGTGGACGGATACGCAGTATTTT. It is translated as CSVPGRRWTDTQYF.

This clonotype was seen once. The rearrangement uses TRBV6-5 and TRBJ1-6; D not resolved. This CDR3 region has 15 residues. The germline V gene encodes CDR1 MNHEY and CDR2 SVGAGI. The V end was cut by 0 bases, the J end by 9 bases, with 12 bases between. The CDR3 DNA follows: TGTGCCAGCAGTTACTCGCCGTCGCACAGTTCACCCCTCCACTTT. This sequence encodes CASSYSPSHSSPLHF.

The chain is built from TRBV5-1 and TRBJ2-3, with a tentative D call TRBD1 (5 bases). The CDR3 totals 15 residues. Germline values: CDR1 SGHRS, CDR2 YFSETQ. V shed 0 bases and J shed 6 bases, with 14 bases lying between them. The CDR3 DNA reads as TGCGCCAGCAGCTTGGACGGGCAGGGTATTGATACGCAGTATTTT. Protein: CASSLDGQGIDTQYF. Drawing the rest from reference TRBV5-1 and TRBJ2-3, the complete variable domain is KAGVTQTPRYLIKTRGQQVTLSCSPISGHRSVSWYQQTPGQGLQFLFEYFSETQRNKGNFPGRFSGRQFSNSRSEMNVSTLELGDSALYLCASSLDGQGIDTQYFGPGTRLTVL.

This clonotype has ten or more counts. The chain employs TRBV10-3 and TRBJ2-5; D remains ambiguous. The CDR3 totals 14 residues. Per germline, CDR1 ENHRY and CDR2 SYGVKD. Deletions cut 2 bases from V and 4 bases from J, with 11 bases between. CDR3 loop: CAISEALEGETQYF. The CDR3 bases are TGTGCCATCAGTGAGGCCCTGGAAGGAGAGACCCAGTACTTC.

This clonotype was counted only a few times. The CDR3 reads CASSVAGATEAFF. CDR3 sequence (DNA): TGTGCCAGCAGTGTAGCGGGGGCAACTGAAGCTTTCTTT. The rearrangement links TRBV27 to TRBJ1-1; tentatively, D is TRBD1 (6 bases). Germline CDR1 and CDR2: MNHEY and SMNVEV (reference sequence). This CDR3 is built from 13 residues. V was cut by 5 bases and J by 5 bases, with 12 bases left in between.

This rearrangement joins TRBV19 to TRBJ2-7; a weak D match, TRBD2 (6 bases). The germline V gene has CDR1 LNHDA and CDR2 SQIVND (reference sequence). This CDR3 spans 15 amino acids. Trimming shortened V by 0 bases and J by 2 bases, and 11 bases separated the two germline ends. CDR3 sequence: CASSIDGTPAYEQYF. The CDR3 bases are TGTGCCAGTAGTATAGACGGGACTCCTGCCTACGAGCAGTACTTC.

The V call is TRBV4-3, the J call TRBJ1-4, with a tentative D call TRBD1 (6 bases). The V gene's germline CDR1 is LGHNA and CDR2 YSLEER. With 4 bases removed from V and 5 bases from J, the gap between germline ends came to 14 bases. This CDR3 contains 15 residues. The CDR3 coding sequence is TGCGCCAGCAGCCTCCGGACAGCGAAAAATGAAAAACTGTTTTTT. It is translated as CASSLRTAKNEKLFF.

The chain couples TRBV12-3 or TRBV12-4 to TRBJ2-1; D not certain. Trimming shortened V by 8 bases and J by 0 bases, and 8 bases separated the two germline ends. CDR3 length: 13 residues. The CDR3 nucleotides read TGTGCCAGCGGCTCAGGCTCCTACAATGAGCAGTTCTTC. This encodes CASGSGSYNEQFF.